This T cell receptor beta chain is from a study of T cells in localized non-small cell lung cancer. Study-level findings and limits: Heterogeneity cannot be ruled out, as sequencing used one tumor region only. Adjacent lung had a median approximately 57 of the 100 largest tumor clones. Higher blood T cell density went with longer overall survival. Uninvolved adjacent lung showed peak T cell clonality, exceeding tumor.

TCRdb's copy holds only in-frame clones and misses some; the assay was immunoSEQ multiplex PCR. Of 45,000 to 50,000 clones in the sample, 70% to 90% were seen once. A note on this clone: What it recognizes is unknown.

This specimen was PBMCs, taken before any cancer treatment. This receptor was obtained from a man aged 40 to 70 with stage II lung adenocarcinoma.

The CDR3 nucleotides read TGTGCCAGCAGCTTTGGACAGCTCACCGGGGAGCTGTTTTTT. It codes for CASSFGQLTGELFF. V and J are TRBV11-2 and TRBJ2-2; a possible D gene is TRBD1 (6 bases). CDR1 is SGHAT and CDR2 is FQNNGV in the germline V gene. With 3 bases removed from V and 4 bases from J, the gap between germline ends came to 9 bases. The CDR3 has 14 amino acids.